This T cell receptor (beta chain) derives from a study of cytomegalovirus exposure and HLA in healthy donors. General study points: Accurate predictions that matched the HLA-A and HLA-B alleles of most subjects were reportedly made from TCR beta sequences. An apparent linkage of common viral pathogens to several of the most significant clusters emerged in a later analysis. Listed as cytomegalovirus-associated were roughly 180 TCR beta chains. Later work associated fewer than 20,000 TCR beta sequences with HLA alleles at 0.05 false discovery rate.

Germline CDR1 MGHDK, CDR2 SYGVNS. V was trimmed by 8 bases and J by 4 bases, leaving 8 bases between them. This CDR3 comprises 11 residues. Worth noting for this clone: Its antigen is unidentified.

PCR primers comprised 60 Vbeta and 13 Jbeta primers. Clones were read by immunoSEQ multiplex PCR, and TCRdb kept only the in-frame ones, dropping some. The repertoire has 170,000 or so clones, about three quarters of them found once; the top ten carry approximately 1.5%. This chain connects TRBV25-1 to TRBJ1-1; no reliable D call. This clonotype was obtained from a woman in her 30s in good health and CMV-seropositive. Sequencing was done on a sample of PBMCs. The CDR3 region is CASRELTEAFF. In DNA, the CDR3 is TGTGCCAGCCGAGAGCTCACTGAAGCTTTCTTT.